The clone carrying this T cell receptor beta chain was counted only a few times. No antigen is known for it. The CDR3 is 13 amino acids. The germline CDR1 and CDR2 sequences are LNHDA and SQIVND (reference sequence). The germline V and J ends were trimmed by 0 bases and 11 bases, with 13 bases remaining between them. Axillary draining lymph nodes of breast cancer patients supplied the node samples. The data belong to a study of breast tumors, draining lymph nodes, adjacent tissues. MiXCR was run by TCRdb on the multiplex PCR reads, yielding one entry per CDR3 protein. The repertoire includes fewer than 200,000 distinct CDR3 sequences, 30% to 35% of them detected once, and around 4% sits in the top ten. Whole-study findings and limits: Findings are consistent with lymph node origin and intratumoral expansion of most tumor T cells. Tumors had less TCR diversity than lymph nodes, more than nontumor tissue.

Sequencing was carried out using axillary lymph node tissue. The TCR comes from a female donor with breast cancer. Some clones in this sample may be carry-over from other donors' samples. The chain couples TRBV19 to TRBJ1-1; D not resolved. As DNA, the CDR3 is TGTGCCAGTAGTATAGATCTGGGCTCCCTGGCTTTCTTT. Translated: CASSIDLGSLAFF.